One sample yielded the 27 T cell receptor beta chains listed below, sequenced in a study of post-analysis software for immune sequencing data. General observations from the study: Roughly 5 TRBV segments, TRBV5-6, TRBV5-1 and TRBV20-1 among them, were found more frequent in patients than controls.

These receptors are not linked to any known antigen. Unique molecular identifiers tagged the TCR beta cDNA libraries. MiXCR, applied by TCRdb to the PCR reads, yields one record per CDR3 protein. The repertoire has about 540,000 distinct CDR3 sequences, 34% of them found once; the top ten carry under 7%. The specimen was blood. The receptors were sampled from a girl aged 2-17 years with multiple sclerosis.

The CDR3 coding sequence is TGCGCCAGCAGAAGGACCGGGACTAGCGGGGCACAAGAGACCCAGTACTTC. It specifies CASRRTGTSGAQETQYF. The chain joins TRBV5-1 to TRBJ2-5, with 13 positions matching TRBD2. V was clipped by 5 bases and J by 2 bases; unmatched bases: 9. The CDR3 contains 17 residues. CDR1 and CDR2 from the germline V gene are SGHRS and YFSETQ.

The chain joins TRBV5-1 to TRBJ1-2; the D is unclear. CDR3 length: 12 residues. Germline loops: CDR1 SGHRS, CDR2 YFSETQ. With 4 bases removed from V and 3 bases from J, the gap between germline ends came to 7 bases. Here the CDR3 DNA reads TGCGCCAGCAGCCCCGAGGACTATGGCTACACCTTC. Translating gives CASSPEDYGYTF.

The sample holds a few counts of this clonotype. The chain couples TRBV6-1 to TRBJ1-1; 7 bases are a match to TRBD1. Germline V CDR1 and CDR2: MNHNS, SASEGT. Trimming cost V 2 bases and J 0 bases; bases outside gene matches: 9. CDR3 length equals 17 residues. For the CDR3, the DNA is TGTGCCAGCAGTGAATGGGGCCGACAGGGATTGAACACTGAAGCTTTCTTT. Protein product: CASSEWGRQGLNTEAFF.

This clonotype was picked up one time. The V call is TRBV5-1, the J call TRBJ2-1, with 10 bases identical to TRBD2. The J segment lost 2 bases and the V segment lost 5 bases, leaving 7 bases of the junction unmatched. The germline CDR1 and CDR2 sequences are SGHRS and YFSETQ. The CDR3 length is 16 residues. The CDR3 sequence: CASSRIAGGTYNEQFF. CDR3 DNA sequence: TGCGCCAGCAGTCGCATAGCGGGGGGAACCTACAATGAGCAGTTCTTC.

The rearrangement uses TRBV18 and TRBJ2-4; TRBD1 or TRBD2 may be the D gene (5 bases each). The V and J ends lost 3 bases and 2 bases respectively, with 20 bases between them. The CDR3 contains 18 residues. In germline, CDR1 is KGHSH, CDR2 LQKENI. CDR3 nucleotide sequence: TGTGCCAGCTCACCTTTGGTTTCGGGGCAGCATACCAAAAACATTCAGTACTTC. It yields the protein CASSPLVSGQHTKNIQYF.

The chain has TRBV5-5 and TRBJ1-1; the match to TRBD1 covers 7 bases. CDR3 size: 14 residues. Germline-derived CDR1 and CDR2 are SGHKS and YYEKEE (reference sequence). J was trimmed by 4 bases and V by 2 bases; bases with no gene match: 5. The CDR3 spells CASSFDRVGTEAFF. CDR3 DNA: TGTGCCAGCAGCTTTGACAGGGTGGGCACTGAAGCTTTCTTT.

To note about this clonotype: This may stem from a read error, because a much larger clone lies one nucleotide away. The V and J genes are TRBV29-1 and TRBJ2-5; a weak D match, TRBD2 (5 bases). Looked up from germline, CDR1 is SQVTM and CDR2 is ANQGSEA. V lost 6 bases, J lost 5 bases, and 16 bases lay in between. This CDR3 has 13 residues. The CDR3 is CSVAGAGLETQYF. In DNA, the CDR3 is TGCAGCGTGGCGGGTGCAGGATTGGAGACCCAGTACTTC.

This clonotype was observed once. V gene TRBV29-1 combines with J gene TRBJ2-2; no firm D call. The CDR3 is 12 amino acids. The V and J ends lost 7 bases and 4 bases respectively, with 10 bases between them. Germline-derived CDR1 and CDR2 are SQVTM and ANQGSEA. CDR3 sequence (DNA): TGCAGCGACGCCATCAGCACCGGGGAGCTGTTTTTT. Protein: CSDAISTGELFF.

The chain has TRBV7-9 and TRBJ2-5, with no clear D. TRBJ2-7 matches the DNA end more closely, so the J call is doubtful. The CDR3 has 11 amino acids. CDR1 and CDR2 from the germline V gene are SEHNR and FQNEAQ (reference sequence). The CDR3 protein is CASSLESEQYF. In DNA, the CDR3 is TGTGCCAGCAGCTTAGAAAGCGAGCAGTACTTC.

This sequence joins TRBV12-3 or TRBV12-4 and TRBJ2-5; a possible D gene is TRBD1 (5 bases). CDR3 length: 17 amino acids. Deletions cut 6 bases from V and 0 bases from J, with 20 bases between. The CDR3 protein is CASRSRWGHMYQETQYF. CDR3 DNA sequence: TGTGCCAGCAGGTCCCGGTGGGGCCATATGTACCAAGAGACCCAGTACTTC.

CDR3 in DNA: TGCAGTGCCAAGGGACAGATCTACGAGCAGTACTTC. This sequence encodes CSAKGQIYEQYF. The gene calls are TRBV20-1 and TRBJ2-7; 7 bases line up with TRBD1. Germline V gene data show CDR1 as DFQATT and CDR2 as SNEGSKA (reference sequence). With V trimmed by 6 bases and J by 3 bases, 5 bases remained unmatched. CDR3 length: 12 amino acids.

V and J are TRBV4-2 and TRBJ2-3; 10 bases map to TRBD2. CDR1 and CDR2 from the germline V gene are LGHNA and YNFKEQ. The CDR3 is made up of 16 amino acids. J was trimmed by 2 bases and V by 3 bases; bases with no gene match: 5. The CDR3 nucleotides are TGTGCCAGCAGCCAGCAGCGGGGGGGCCCCACAGATACGCAGTATTTT. Its protein is CASSQQRGGPTDTQYF.

This clonotype was picked up one time. At one end the junction does not follow the germline gene, possibly because of a read error. The chain uses TRBV7-2 and TRBJ2-3; 12 positions agree with TRBD2. Germline loops: CDR1 SGHTA, CDR2 FQGNSA. CDR3 length: 19 amino acids. CDR3 coding DNA: TGTGCCAGCAGCCGTTTATATCCCTCTAGCGGGGGGGCCCCAGATGCGCAGTATTTT. Translation gives CASSRLYPSSGGAPDAQYF.

As to this clonotype: A much larger clone differs from this one at a single base, so this may be a read error. This chain links TRBV7-8 with TRBJ2-7; a possible D gene is TRBD1 (5 bases). Trimming took off 5 bases at V and 2 bases at J, with 7 bases between the two ends. CDR1 is SGHVS, CDR2 FQNEAQ, per germline. The CDR3 covers 12 residues. The CDR3 DNA is TGTGCCAGCAGCCCGGACACCTACGAGCAGTACTTC. Protein product: CASSPDTYEQYF. The full variable domain, completed using reference TRBV7-8 and TRBJ2-7, is GAGVSQSPRYKVAKRGQDVALRCDPISGHVSLFWYQQALGQGPEFLTYFQNEAQLDKSGLPSDRFFAERPEGSVSTLKIQRTQQEDSAVYLCASSPDTYEQYFGPGTRLTVT.

The gene calls are TRBV5-1 and TRBJ1-4; 8 positions agree with TRBD1. The CDR3 sequence is 15 residues long. The V gene end was trimmed by 0 bases and the J gene end by 4 bases; junction bases not matched to a gene: 2. CDR1 and CDR2 (germline): SGHRS, YFSETQ. The CDR3 region is CASSLGDRINEKLFF. CDR3 nucleotide sequence: TGCGCCAGCAGCTTGGGGGACAGGATTAATGAAAAACTGTTTTTT.

The rearrangement links TRBV5-1 to TRBJ2-5; 10 nucleotides align to TRBD1. Germline V CDR1 and CDR2: SGHRS, YFSETQ. The CDR3 contains 15 residues. J gave up 1 base and V 5 bases, and 5 bases lay outside the gene matches. DNA for the CDR3: TGCGCCAGCAGAAGACAGGGGGCCCTCCAAGAGACCCAGTACTTC. Translation gives CASRRQGALQETQYF.

The gene calls are TRBV5-1 and TRBJ2-1, with D perhaps being TRBD1 or TRBD2 (5 bases each). V was trimmed by 4 bases and J by 5 bases, leaving 10 bases between them. The germline CDR1 and CDR2 sequences are SGHRS and YFSETQ. The CDR3 sequence is 13 residues long. Here the CDR3 reads CASSLGRHNEQFF. Here the CDR3 DNA reads TGCGCCAGCAGCCTGGGACGGCACAATGAGCAGTTCTTC. The full variable domain, with the rest looked up from reference TRBV5-1 and TRBJ2-1, is KAGVTQTPRYLIKTRGQQVTLSCSPISGHRSVSWYQQTPGQGLQFLFEYFSETQRNKGNFPGRFSGRQFSNSRSEMNVSTLELGDSALYLCASSLGRHNEQFFGPGTRLTVL.

This clonotype has at least ten counts. CDR3 sequence reads: CASSLVLAGPYEQYF. In nucleotides, the CDR3 is TGTGCCAGCAGTTTAGTGCTAGCGGGGCCCTACGAGCAGTACTTC. The gene calls are TRBV28 and TRBJ2-7; 9 nucleotides match TRBD2. The CDR3 spans 15 residues. V dropped 2 bases and J dropped 2; count of bases not matched to a gene: 4. CDR1 is MDHEN and CDR2 is SYDVKM in the germline V gene.

The gene calls are TRBV5-1 and TRBJ2-7; 10 nucleotides line up with TRBD1. Per the germline V gene, CDR1 is SGHRS and CDR2 is YFSETQ. The CDR3 loop spans 14 amino acids. V lost 4 bases to trimming and J lost 2 bases; unmatched junction nucleotides: 3. The CDR3 reads CASSADRGPYEQYF. The CDR3 DNA sequence: TGCGCCAGCAGCGCCGACAGGGGGCCCTACGAGCAGTACTTC.

There are many counts of this clonotype. The chain carries TRBV6-5 and TRBJ2-5; 12 bases line up with TRBD1. The CDR3 sequence is 14 residues long. V lost 0 bases and J lost 9; bases outside the gene matches: 2. From germline, CDR1 is MNHEY and CDR2 SVGAGI. The CDR3 region has the DNA TGTGCCAGCAGTTACTCGGGGACAGGGGGCCCCCAGTACTTC. It specifies CASSYSGTGGPQYF.

The genes are TRBV6-6 and TRBJ2-7; tentative D call: TRBD1 (6 bases). The ends were cut back, 6 bases at V and 0 bases at J, with 12 bases in the middle. CDR3 length: 14 amino acids. CDR1 and CDR2 (germline): MNHNY, SVGAGI (reference sequence). The CDR3 here is CASSGQSRSYEQYF. For the CDR3, the DNA is TGTGCCAGCAGCGGACAGTCCCGCTCCTACGAGCAGTACTTC.

Notes on this clonotype: One end of the junction varies from germline; a read error may be responsible. Here the CDR3 reads CASSPQRLAIGEQFF. DNA of the CDR3: TGTGCCAGCTCCCCACAAAGACTAGCAATAGGGGAGCAGTTCTTC. J is TRBJ2-1 and V is TRBV18; 7 bases map to TRBD2. The CDR3 has 15 residues. Per germline, CDR1 KGHSH and CDR2 LQKENI.

CDR3 amino acids: CSAEVLPLDEQFF. The DNA of the CDR3 is TGCAGTGCTGAGGTACTTCCTTTGGATGAGCAGTTCTTC. J is TRBJ2-1 and V is TRBV20-1; no definite D call. The V and J ends lost 5 bases and 8 bases respectively, with 16 bases between them. The CDR3 runs 13 residues. CDR1 DFQATT and CDR2 SNEGSKA come from the germline V gene (reference sequence).

The rearrangement uses TRBV29-1 and TRBJ2-1; 13 nucleotides match TRBD2. There are 12 residues in the CDR3. Trimming cost V 7 bases and J 8 bases; bases outside gene matches: 2. Germline CDR1 reads SQVTM; CDR2 reads ANQGSEA. The CDR3 is CSAGTSGDEQFF. The CDR3 bases are TGCAGCGCCGGGACTAGCGGGGATGAGCAGTTCTTC.

This clonotype was seen only a few times. This chain uses TRBV10-3 with TRBJ1-2; possible D gene TRBD1, 5 bases. V lost 4 bases, J lost 4 bases, and 16 bases lay in between. Germline V gene lookup returns CDR1 ENHRY and CDR2 SYGVKD. CDR3 length: 15 amino acids. In nucleotides, the CDR3 is TGTGCCATCAGTGCGGAGGGCAGGGAAGGCTATGGCTACACCTTC. Amino acid sequence: CAISAEGREGYGYTF.

The rearrangement joins TRBV7-2 to TRBJ1-2; D call uncertain. CDR1 is SGHTA, CDR2 FQGNSA, per germline. The CDR3 runs to 15 residues. The V end lost 0 bases, the J end lost 6 bases, and 14 bases lay between the germline ends. Written as DNA, the CDR3 is TGTGCCAGCAGCTTAGCGCTGACCGGGGAGGATGGCTACACCTTC. Protein sequence: CASSLALTGEDGYTF.

The gene calls are TRBV5-6 and TRBJ2-7; weak D call: TRBD1 (6 bases). Germline CDR1 is SGHDT and CDR2 is YYEEEE. Trimming shortened V by 1 base and J by 0 bases, and 17 bases separated the two germline ends. The CDR3 is 17 residues long. CDR3 DNA sequence: TGTGCCAGCAGCTTGTTTCTGGACGGGGACAACTCCTACGAGCAGTACTTC. The encoded protein is CASSLFLDGDNSYEQYF.